The clone carrying this T cell receptor (beta chain) was recorded many times. The antigen remains undetermined. These data are taken from a study of T cell repertoires in cytomegalovirus infection. TCRdb itself ran the reads through MiXCR, one entry per CDR3 protein. The sample includes approximately 300,000 distinct CDR3 sequences, 20% to 25% of them seen just once. The V gene's germline CDR1 is SGHTA and CDR2 FQGNSA. The CDR3 is made up of 16 amino acids. Trimming left V 0 bases short and J 0 bases short, with 12 bases between. Source: cultured PBMCs, taken from culture after CMV antigen stimulation. This sequence joins TRBV7-2 and TRBJ2-7, with D maybe TRBD2 (6 bases). The receptor was isolated from a human donor in good health (CMV status not recorded). Some clones in this sample may be carry-over from other donors' samples. The CDR3 DNA reads as TGTGCCAGCAGCTTAGCGGAGGGGATTGGCTCCTACGAGCAGTACTTC. Translated, it gives CASSLAEGIGSYEQYF.